What follows are 18 T cell receptor beta chains derived from one specimen sequenced in a study of cytomegalovirus exposure and HLA in healthy donors. The PCR used 60 Vbeta and 13 Jbeta primers. Assay used: immunoSEQ multiplex PCR; TCRdb lists only in-frame clones, some missing. This sample yields some 120,000 clones, of which around 77% are seen a single time; 5.3% belongs to the top ten. Sequencing was carried out using PBMCs. Receptor source: a man aged 25-45 years in good health and CMV-seronegative.

V is TRBV27 and J is TRBJ2-3; no reliable D call. Germline assignment: CDR1 MNHEY and CDR2 SMNVEV (reference sequence). V was cut by 4 bases and J by 5 bases, with 16 bases left in between. The CDR3 is 15 residues long. CDR3 protein: CASSSPPRSEDTQYF. CDR3 nucleotides: TGTGCCAGCAGTTCGCCCCCTAGGTCCGAAGATACGCAGTATTTT.

This clone was seen more than once but under ten times. CDR3 sequence (DNA): TGTGCCACCGTGGGGGGAGAATATGGCTACACCTTC. It codes for CATVGGEYGYTF. The chain recombines TRBV15 with TRBJ1-2; weak D call: TRBD1 (5 bases). This CDR3 comprises 12 residues. The germline V and J ends were trimmed by 8 bases and 5 bases, with 12 bases remaining between them. The germline V gene has CDR1 LNHNV and CDR2 YYDKDF (reference sequence).

V usage is TRBV6-1 and J usage is TRBJ2-7, with D tentatively TRBD1 (5 bases). The CDR3 length is 12 residues. Trimming pared 9 bases from V and 3 bases from J, leaving 12 bases between. Germline V gene data show CDR1 as MNHNS and CDR2 as SASEGT. The CDR3 nucleotides read TGTGCCAGTCTGGACACCGGCTACGAGCAGTACTTC. This translates into CASLDTGYEQYF.

In DNA, the CDR3 is TGTGCCAGCAGCTTAGAGGGCGGGGGGGCCTTAGAGCAGTACTTC. Its protein is CASSLEGGGALEQYF. V usage is TRBV7-2 and J usage is TRBJ2-7; 9 nucleotides align to TRBD2. Trimming cost V 1 base and J 7 bases; bases outside gene matches: 8. This CDR3 has 15 amino acids. Germline CDR1 is SGHTA and CDR2 is FQGNSA.

This clone turned up a few times. The chain combines TRBV5-1 with TRBJ2-1; perhaps TRBD2 as D (6 bases). Per the germline V gene, CDR1 is SGHRS and CDR2 is YFSETQ. This CDR3 has 16 residues. Between the trimmed V and J ends, which lost 0 bases and 5 bases, there was a span of 15 bases. The CDR3 sequence is CASSLALSGYDNEQFF. The CDR3 coding sequence is TGCGCCAGCAGCTTGGCCCTGAGCGGGTATGACAATGAGCAGTTCTTC.

CDR3 nucleotides: TGTGCCAGCAGCATGATAACAGGGGACAAACTGTTTTTT. It codes for CASSMITGDKLFF. The rearrangement links TRBV6-5 to TRBJ1-4; 7 positions agree with TRBD1. V shed 6 bases and J 11 bases; nucleotides not matched to a gene: 9. Germline V gene data show CDR1 as MNHEY and CDR2 as SVGAGI. The length of the CDR3 is 13 residues.

This clone showed up just a few times. The J gene is TRBJ1-4, the V gene TRBV30, with D possibly being TRBD1 (5 bases). The germline V and J ends were trimmed by 0 bases and 7 bases, with 9 bases remaining between them. Germline values: CDR1 GTSNPN, CDR2 SVGIG (reference sequence). The CDR3 totals 13 residues. CDR3 amino acids: CAWSVLGVEKLFF. The CDR3 DNA is TGTGCCTGGAGTGTTTTAGGGGTTGAAAAACTGTTTTTT.

The chain combines TRBV7-8 with TRBJ2-1; 12 bases fit TRBD2. Germline V gene lookup returns CDR1 SGHVS and CDR2 FQNEAQ. This CDR3 contains 18 residues. The junction had 15 bases not matched to a gene; V was cut back by 5 bases and J by 7 bases. The CDR3 protein is CASSAPGLRLAGANEQFF. In nucleotides, the CDR3 is TGTGCCAGCAGCGCCCCGGGACTAAGACTAGCGGGGGCTAATGAGCAGTTCTTC.

The chain links TRBV28 to TRBJ2-1, with TRBD2 matching over 11 bases. The CDR3 has 18 amino acids. V was clipped by 10 bases and J by 0 bases; unmatched bases: 14. CDR1 and CDR2 from the germline V gene are MDHEN and SYDVKM. DNA of the CDR3: TGTGCCACCCAATGGGGGAGTACTAGCGGGAGCTCCTACAATGAGCAGTTCTTC. It specifies CATQWGSTSGSSYNEQFF.

The chain joins TRBV27 to TRBJ2-3, with D unresolved. V dropped 4 bases and J dropped 2 bases, with 19 bases sitting between them. The length of the CDR3 is 17 residues. Germline assignment: CDR1 MNHEY and CDR2 SMNVEV (reference sequence). This CDR3 reads CASSSSPLERDTDTQYF. The CDR3 DNA reads TGTGCCAGCAGTTCATCCCCACTGGAGCGAGACACAGATACGCAGTATTTT.

This clone appeared a single time. The V gene is TRBV29-1, the J gene TRBJ2-1, with D perhaps TRBD1 (6 bases). The germline gives CDR1 SQVTM, CDR2 ANQGSEA. Trimming shortened V by 5 bases and J by 3 bases, and 14 bases separated the two germline ends. The CDR3 is 14 amino acids. The CDR3 spells CSVRGQPYYNEQFF. For the CDR3, the DNA is TGCAGCGTTCGTGGACAGCCCTACTACAATGAGCAGTTCTTC.

The chain is built from TRBV5-1 and TRBJ1-1; D might be TRBD1 (6 bases). Germline V lookup: CDR1 SGHRS, CDR2 YFSETQ. This CDR3 contains 16 residues. Trimming removed 4 bases at V and 2 bases at J, with 18 bases between. The CDR3 spells CASSPLIQTGNTEAFF. The CDR3 nucleotides read TGCGCCAGCAGCCCACTAATTCAGACAGGCAACACTGAAGCTTTCTTT.

The chain is built from TRBV27 and TRBJ2-2; 12 nucleotides line up with TRBD2. Losses at the gene ends were 4 bases for V and 4 bases for J; bases not matched to a gene: 13. Germline CDR1 and CDR2: MNHEY and SMNVEV (reference sequence). This CDR3 is built from 19 residues. The CDR3 region is CASSSRTSGTLDGTGELFF. CDR3 sequence (DNA): TGTGCCAGCAGTTCAAGGACTAGCGGGACACTCGATGGCACCGGGGAGCTGTTTTTT.

This chain links TRBV9 with TRBJ2-3; TRBD2 matches at 11 bases. J lost 0 bases, V lost 1 base, and 1 base had no gene match. The CDR3 has 16 residues. Germline V gives CDR1 SGDLS, CDR2 YYNGEE. The CDR3 region has the DNA TGTGCCAGCAGCGTATCTAGCGGGAGGAGCACAGATACGCAGTATTTT. Translating it yields CASSVSSGRSTDTQYF.

The chain is built from TRBV14 and TRBJ2-7; the match to TRBD1 covers 7 bases. Germline V lookup: CDR1 SGHDN, CDR2 FVKESK. The ends lost 4 bases at V and 3 bases at J; junction bases unmatched: 9. The CDR3 runs to 15 residues. The CDR3 nucleotides read TGTGCCAGCAGCCGTACGGGACAGACAAGCTACGAGCAGTACTTC. This translates into CASSRTGQTSYEQYF.

The gene calls are TRBV15 and TRBJ1-2, with 8 nucleotides matching TRBD1. The CDR3 contains 16 residues. After removal of 0 bases from V and 6 bases from J, the junction contained 9 bases not matched to a gene. From germline, CDR1 is LNHNV and CDR2 YYDKDF (reference sequence). CDR3 protein: CATSRDTTRTGNGYTF. The CDR3 coding sequence is TGTGCCACCAGCAGAGATACCACGCGGACAGGGAATGGCTACACCTTC.

The V call is TRBV7-9, the J call TRBJ2-2; D perhaps matches TRBD1 (6 bases). V shed 5 bases and J shed 7 bases, with 17 bases lying between them. The CDR3 is 15 amino acids. CDR1 and CDR2 (germline): SEHNR, FQNEAQ (reference sequence). In nucleotides, the CDR3 is TGTGCCAGCAGCCTAACTGGACAGCTGGACGGGGAGCTGTTTTTT. The encoded protein is CASSLTGQLDGELFF. Full variable domain (rest looked up from reference TRBV7-9 and TRBJ2-2): DTGVSQNPRHKITKRGQNVTFRCDPISEHNRLYWYRQTLGQGPEFLTYFQNEAQLEKSRLLSDRFSAERPKGSFSTLEIQRTEQGDSAMYLCASSLTGQLDGELFFGEGSRLTVL.

The genes are TRBV7-2 and TRBJ1-3, with TRBD1 matching 8 bases. The CDR3 spans 15 residues. J gave up 5 bases and V 1 base, and 4 bases lay outside the gene matches. Germline V gene sequence: CDR1 SGHTA, CDR2 FQGNSA. The CDR3 protein is CASSLGNRGRNTIYF. Here the CDR3 DNA reads TGTGCCAGCAGCTTAGGCAACAGGGGGAGAAACACCATATATTTT.